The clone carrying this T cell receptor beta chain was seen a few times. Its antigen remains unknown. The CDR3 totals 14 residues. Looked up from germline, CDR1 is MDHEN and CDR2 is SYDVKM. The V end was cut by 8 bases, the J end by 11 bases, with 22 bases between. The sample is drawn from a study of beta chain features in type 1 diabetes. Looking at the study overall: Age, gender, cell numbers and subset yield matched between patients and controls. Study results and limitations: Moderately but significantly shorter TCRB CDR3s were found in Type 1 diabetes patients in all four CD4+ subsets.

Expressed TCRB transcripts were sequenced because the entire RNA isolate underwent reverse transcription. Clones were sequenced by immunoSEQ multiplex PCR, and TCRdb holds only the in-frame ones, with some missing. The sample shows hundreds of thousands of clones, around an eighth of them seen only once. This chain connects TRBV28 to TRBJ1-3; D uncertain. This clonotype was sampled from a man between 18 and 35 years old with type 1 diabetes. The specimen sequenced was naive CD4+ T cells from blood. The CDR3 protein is CASSLRRHFGAIYF. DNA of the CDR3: TGTGCCAGCTCTCTCAGGCGTCACTTCGGGGCCATATATTTT.